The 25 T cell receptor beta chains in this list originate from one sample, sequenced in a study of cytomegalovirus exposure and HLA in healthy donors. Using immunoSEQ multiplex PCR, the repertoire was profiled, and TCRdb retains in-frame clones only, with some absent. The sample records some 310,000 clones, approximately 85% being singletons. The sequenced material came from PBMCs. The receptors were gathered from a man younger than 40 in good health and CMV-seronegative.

The CDR3 nucleotides are TGTGCCAGCAGCTTAGGCTTGGGGGGGGTTGAGCAGTTCTTC. As protein: CASSLGLGGVEQFF. The chain links TRBV7-8 to TRBJ2-1; TRBD2 matches 7 bases. Unmatched junction bases numbered 6, after V lost 1 base and J lost 9 bases. Germline V CDR1 and CDR2: SGHVS, FQNEAQ. There are 14 residues in the CDR3.

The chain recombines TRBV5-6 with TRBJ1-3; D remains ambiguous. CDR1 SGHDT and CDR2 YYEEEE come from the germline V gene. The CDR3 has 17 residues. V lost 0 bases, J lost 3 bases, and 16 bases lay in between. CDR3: CASSLDVNPIVGNTIYF. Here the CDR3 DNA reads TGTGCCAGCAGCTTGGATGTCAACCCCATAGTTGGAAACACCATATATTTT.

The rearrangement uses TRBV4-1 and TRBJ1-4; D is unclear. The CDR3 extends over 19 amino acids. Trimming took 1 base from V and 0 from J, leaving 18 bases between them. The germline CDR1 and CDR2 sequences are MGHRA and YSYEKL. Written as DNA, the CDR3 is TGCGCCAGCAGCCAAGCCTATGGCGGGCGGCTGGCAACTAATGAAAAACTGTTTTTT. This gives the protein CASSQAYGGRLATNEKLFF.

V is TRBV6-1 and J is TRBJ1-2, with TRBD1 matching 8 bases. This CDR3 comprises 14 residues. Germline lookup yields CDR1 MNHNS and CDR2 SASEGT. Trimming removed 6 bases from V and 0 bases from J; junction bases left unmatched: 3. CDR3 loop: CASSVDRANYGYTF. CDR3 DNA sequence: TGTGCCAGCAGCGTGGACAGGGCTAACTATGGCTACACCTTC.

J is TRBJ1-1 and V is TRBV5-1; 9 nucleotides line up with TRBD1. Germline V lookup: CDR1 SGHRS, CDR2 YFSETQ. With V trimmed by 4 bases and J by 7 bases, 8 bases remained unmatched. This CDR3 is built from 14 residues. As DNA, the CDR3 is TGCGCCAGCAGCAGACAGGGGGAGCGGAGTGAAGCTTTCTTT. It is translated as CASSRQGERSEAFF.

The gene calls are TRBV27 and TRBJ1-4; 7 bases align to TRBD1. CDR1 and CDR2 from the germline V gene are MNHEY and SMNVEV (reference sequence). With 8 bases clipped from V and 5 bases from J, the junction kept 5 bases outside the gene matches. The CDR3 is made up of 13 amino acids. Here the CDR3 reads CASGRQGNEKLFF. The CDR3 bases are TGTGCCAGCGGTAGACAGGGAAATGAAAAACTGTTTTTT.

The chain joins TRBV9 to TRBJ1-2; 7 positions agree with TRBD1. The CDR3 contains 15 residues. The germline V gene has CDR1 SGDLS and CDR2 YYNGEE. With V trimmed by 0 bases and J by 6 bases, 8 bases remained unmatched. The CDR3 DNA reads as TGTGCCAGCAGCGTAGGTGGGGACAGAAAGGATGGCTACACCTTC. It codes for CASSVGGDRKDGYTF.

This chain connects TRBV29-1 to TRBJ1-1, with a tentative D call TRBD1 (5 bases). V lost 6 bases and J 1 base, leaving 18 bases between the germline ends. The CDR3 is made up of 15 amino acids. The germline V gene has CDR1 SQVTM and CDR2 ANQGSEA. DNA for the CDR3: TGCAGCGTGGCGGGGAAGACAGCGTCGAACACTGAAGCTTTCTTT. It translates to CSVAGKTASNTEAFF.

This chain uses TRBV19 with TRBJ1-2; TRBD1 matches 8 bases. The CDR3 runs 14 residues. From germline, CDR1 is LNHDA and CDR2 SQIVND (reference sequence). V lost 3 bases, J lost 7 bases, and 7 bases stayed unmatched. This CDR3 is CASSISQGVSGYTF. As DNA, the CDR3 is TGTGCCAGTAGTATCTCACAGGGGGTGAGTGGCTACACCTTC. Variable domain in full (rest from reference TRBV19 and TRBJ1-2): DGGITQSPKYLFRKEGQNVTLSCEQNLNHDAMYWYRQDPGQGLRLIYYSQIVNDFQKGDIAEGYSVSREKKESFPLTVTSAQKNPTAFYLCASSISQGVSGYTFGSGTRLTVV.

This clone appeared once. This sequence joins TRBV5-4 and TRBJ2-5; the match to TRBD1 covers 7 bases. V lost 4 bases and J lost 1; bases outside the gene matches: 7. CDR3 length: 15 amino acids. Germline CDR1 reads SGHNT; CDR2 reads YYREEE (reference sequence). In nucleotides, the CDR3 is TGTGCCAGCAGCAGCACACAGGGGCGCCAAGAGACCCAGTACTTC. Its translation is CASSSTQGRQETQYF. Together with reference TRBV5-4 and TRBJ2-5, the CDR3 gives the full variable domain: ETGVTQSPTHLIKTRGQQVTLRCSSQSGHNTVSWYQQALGQGPQFIFQYYREEENGRGNFPPRFSGLQFPNYSSELNVNALELDDSALYLCASSSTQGRQETQYFGPGTRLLVL.

CDR3 DNA sequence: TGTGCCAGCAGTGAACAGGGACACAATAGCAATCAGCCCCAGCATTTT. Translated: CASSEQGHNSNQPQHF. The chain recombines TRBV6-1 with TRBJ1-5, with D perhaps TRBD1 (6 bases). This CDR3 comprises 16 residues. V was shortened by 2 bases and J by 0 bases, with 11 bases between the two germline ends. Germline assignment: CDR1 MNHNS and CDR2 SASEGT.

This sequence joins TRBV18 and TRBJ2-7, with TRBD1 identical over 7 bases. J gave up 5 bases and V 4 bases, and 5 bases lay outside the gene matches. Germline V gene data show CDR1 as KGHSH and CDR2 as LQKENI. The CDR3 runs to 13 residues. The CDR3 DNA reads TGTGCCAGCTCACGAACAGGGGTCGACGAGCAGTACTTC. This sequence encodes CASSRTGVDEQYF.

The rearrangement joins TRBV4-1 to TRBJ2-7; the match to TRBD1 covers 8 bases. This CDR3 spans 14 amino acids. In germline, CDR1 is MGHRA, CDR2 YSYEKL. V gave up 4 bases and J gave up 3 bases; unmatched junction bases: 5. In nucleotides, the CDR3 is TGCGCCAGCAGCCCTAGACAGGGGAACTACGAGCAGTACTTC. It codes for CASSPRQGNYEQYF.

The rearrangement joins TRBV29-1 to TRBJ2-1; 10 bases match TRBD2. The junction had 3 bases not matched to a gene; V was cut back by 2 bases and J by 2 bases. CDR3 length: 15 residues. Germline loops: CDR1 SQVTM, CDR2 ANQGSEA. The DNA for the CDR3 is TGCAGCGTTGAAAGTCTAGCGGGGGCCTACAATGAGCAGTTCTTC. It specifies CSVESLAGAYNEQFF.

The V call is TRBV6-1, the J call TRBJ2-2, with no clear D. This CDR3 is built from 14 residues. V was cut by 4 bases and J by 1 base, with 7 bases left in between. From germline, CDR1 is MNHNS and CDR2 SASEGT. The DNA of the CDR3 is TGTGCCAGCAGTGCCCACAGGAACACCGGGGAGCTGTTTTTT. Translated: CASSAHRNTGELFF.

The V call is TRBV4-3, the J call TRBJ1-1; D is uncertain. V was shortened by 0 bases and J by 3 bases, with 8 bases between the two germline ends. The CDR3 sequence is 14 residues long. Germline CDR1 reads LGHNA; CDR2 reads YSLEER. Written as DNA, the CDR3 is TGCGCCAGCAGCCAAGATTTGGCTGACACTGAAGCTTTCTTT. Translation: CASSQDLADTEAFF.

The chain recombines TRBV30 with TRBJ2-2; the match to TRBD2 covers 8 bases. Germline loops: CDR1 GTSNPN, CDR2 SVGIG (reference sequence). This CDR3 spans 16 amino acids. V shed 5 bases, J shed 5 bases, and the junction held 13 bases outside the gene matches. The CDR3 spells CAWGPPTGGRTGELFF. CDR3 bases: TGTGCCTGGGGACCCCCGACGGGGGGGAGGACCGGGGAGCTGTTTTTT. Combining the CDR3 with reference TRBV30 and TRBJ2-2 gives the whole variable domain SQTIHQWPATLVQPVGSPLSLECTVEGTSNPNLYWYRQAAGRGLQLLFYSVGIGQISSEVPQNLSASRPQDRQFILSSKKLLLSDSGFYLCAWGPPTGGRTGELFFGEGSRLTVL.

For the CDR3, the DNA is TGTGCCATCCAGGTAGGGGCTGGAAACACCATATATTTT. Its protein product is CAIQVGAGNTIYF. The chain links TRBV10-3 to TRBJ1-3, with D possibly TRBD1 on 5 matching bases. Between the trimmed V and J ends, which lost 8 bases and 2 bases, there was a span of 10 bases. There are 13 residues in the CDR3. The germline gives CDR1 ENHRY, CDR2 SYGVKD.

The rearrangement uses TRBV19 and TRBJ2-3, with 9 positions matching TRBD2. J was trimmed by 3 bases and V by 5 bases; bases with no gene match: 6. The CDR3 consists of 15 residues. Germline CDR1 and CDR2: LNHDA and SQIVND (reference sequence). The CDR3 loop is CASSPLAGTTDTQYF. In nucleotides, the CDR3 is TGTGCCAGTAGTCCTCTAGCGGGGACGACAGATACGCAGTATTTT.

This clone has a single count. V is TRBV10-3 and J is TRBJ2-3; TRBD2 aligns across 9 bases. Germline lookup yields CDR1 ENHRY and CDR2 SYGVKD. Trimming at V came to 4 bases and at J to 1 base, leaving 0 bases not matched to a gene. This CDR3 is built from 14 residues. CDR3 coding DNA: TGTGCCATCAGTGCTAGCGGGGGCACAGATACGCAGTATTTT. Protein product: CAISASGGTDTQYF.

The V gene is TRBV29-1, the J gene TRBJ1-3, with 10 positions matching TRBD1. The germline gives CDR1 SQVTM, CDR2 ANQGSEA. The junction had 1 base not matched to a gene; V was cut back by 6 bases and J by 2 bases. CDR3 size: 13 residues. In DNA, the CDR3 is TGCAGCGTCGACAGGGGGCCTGGAAACACCATATATTTT. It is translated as CSVDRGPGNTIYF.

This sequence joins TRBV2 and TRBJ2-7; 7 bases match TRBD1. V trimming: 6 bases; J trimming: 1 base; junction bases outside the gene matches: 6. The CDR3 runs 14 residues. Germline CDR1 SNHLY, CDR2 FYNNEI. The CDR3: CASSAMDRSYEQYF. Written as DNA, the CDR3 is TGTGCCAGCAGCGCTATGGACAGGTCCTACGAGCAGTACTTC.

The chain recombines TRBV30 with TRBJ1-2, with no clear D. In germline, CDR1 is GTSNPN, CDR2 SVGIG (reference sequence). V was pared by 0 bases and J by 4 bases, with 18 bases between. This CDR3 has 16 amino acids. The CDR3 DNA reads TGTGCCTGGAGTGTACTGGGAGCGAACAGACTCTATGGCTACACCTTC. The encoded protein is CAWSVLGANRLYGYTF.

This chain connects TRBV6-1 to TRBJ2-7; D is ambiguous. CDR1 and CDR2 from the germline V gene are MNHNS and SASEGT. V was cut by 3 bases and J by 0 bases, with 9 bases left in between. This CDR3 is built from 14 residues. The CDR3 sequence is CASSEQTSSYEQYF. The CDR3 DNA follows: TGTGCCAGCAGTGAGCAGACAAGCTCCTACGAGCAGTACTTC.

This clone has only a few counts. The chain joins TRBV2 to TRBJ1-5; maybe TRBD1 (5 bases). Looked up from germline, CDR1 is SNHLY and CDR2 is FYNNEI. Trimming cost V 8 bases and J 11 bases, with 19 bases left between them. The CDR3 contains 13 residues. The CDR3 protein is CASGLSRGTAQHF. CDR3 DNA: TGTGCCAGCGGACTCTCCCGGGGGACGGCCCAGCATTTT.